What follows describes a single T cell receptor (beta chain). Its antigen has not been determined. No base quality information exists; no much larger clone differs at one position. Measured from the cysteine to the phenylalanine, the CDR3 is 16 residues long. Of all the DNA, just the CDR3 is kept, 48 bases in frame from base 1. CDR1 and CDR2, per the germline V gene (reference sequence), are MNHNY and SVGAGI. Ends trimmed: V by 6 bases, J by 2 bases; bases unmatched to a gene: 6. This sample stems from a study of technical replicates of blood from several donors (dated by TCRdb to about 2017). The protocol used for the library was the immunoSEQ multiplex PCR assay. The immuneACCESS repertoire file appears here via TCRdb, limited to in-frame rearrangements. These files lack a portion of the clones; in checked studies, under half of the deficit traces to unresolved V genes, and the cause of the others is not known. For this sample the table gives under 95,000 clones, of which around 94% were detected only once. The ten largest account for around 0.25% of the sample.

This clonotype originated in a human donor in good health. The source material was T cells isolated from PBMCs. The chain uses TRBV6-6 and TRBJ2-1; 11 middle bases align to TRBD2. The DNA sequence is as follows: TGTGCCAGCAGCCACCGTAGCGGGGGGGCCTACAATGAGCAGTTCTTC. This codes for CASSHRSGGAYNEQFF.